The clone carrying this TCR beta chain appeared once. Authors' processing steps: Amplifying reference gene primers gave estimates of nucleated cell counts. The assay was immunoSEQ multiplex PCR, and TCRdb's table has in-frame clones only and misses some. That table is the source of V, J and clone size, and D and trimming were worked out from the DNA. The sample consists of a few hundred thousand clones, around 88% of them appearing once. This sample was included in a study of blood T cell repertoires in COVID-19. The CDR3 runs 12 residues. Per germline, CDR1 SQVTM and CDR2 ANQGSEA. V shed 6 bases and J 4 bases; nucleotides not matched to a gene: 6.

The clonotype originates from a woman aged 35 to 49 who had recovered from COVID-19. Specimen: PBMCs or T cells enriched from blood (not recorded which). The chain joins TRBV29-1 to TRBJ2-7, with 7 bases that match TRBD2. The CDR3 sequence is CSVQRDSYEQYF. CDR3 nucleotides: TGCAGCGTACAGCGGGACTCATACGAGCAGTACTTC.